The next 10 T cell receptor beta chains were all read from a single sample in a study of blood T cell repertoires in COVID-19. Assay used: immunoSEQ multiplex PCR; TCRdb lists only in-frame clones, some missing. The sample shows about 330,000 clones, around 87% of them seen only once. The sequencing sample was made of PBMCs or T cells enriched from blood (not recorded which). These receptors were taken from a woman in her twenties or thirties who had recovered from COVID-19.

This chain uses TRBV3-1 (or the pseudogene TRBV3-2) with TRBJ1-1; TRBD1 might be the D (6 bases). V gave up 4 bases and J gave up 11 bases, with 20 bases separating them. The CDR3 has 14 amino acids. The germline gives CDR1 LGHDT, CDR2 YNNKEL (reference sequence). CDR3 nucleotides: TGTGCCAGCAGCCGAGGGGGGGTCTTGCACCGGGCTTTCTTT. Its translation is CASSRGGVLHRAFF.

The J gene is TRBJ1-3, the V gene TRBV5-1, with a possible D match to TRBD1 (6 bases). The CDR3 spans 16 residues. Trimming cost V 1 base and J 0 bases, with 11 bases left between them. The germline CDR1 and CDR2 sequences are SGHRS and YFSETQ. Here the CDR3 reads CASSLYGQNSGNTIYF. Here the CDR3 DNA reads TGCGCCAGCAGCTTGTACGGACAGAACTCTGGAAACACCATATATTTT.

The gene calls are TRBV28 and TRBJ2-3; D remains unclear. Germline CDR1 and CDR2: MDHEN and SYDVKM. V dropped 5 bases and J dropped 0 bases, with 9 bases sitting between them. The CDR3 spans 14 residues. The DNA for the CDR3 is TGTGCCAGCAGTACATGGGCGAGCACAGATACGCAGTATTTT. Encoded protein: CASSTWASTDTQYF. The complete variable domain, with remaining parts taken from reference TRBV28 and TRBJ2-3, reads DVKVTQSSRYLVKRTGEKVFLECVQDMDHENMFWYRQDPGLGLRLIYFSYDVKMKEKGDIPEGYSVSREKKERFSLILESASTNQTSMYLCASSTWASTDTQYFGPGTRLTVL.

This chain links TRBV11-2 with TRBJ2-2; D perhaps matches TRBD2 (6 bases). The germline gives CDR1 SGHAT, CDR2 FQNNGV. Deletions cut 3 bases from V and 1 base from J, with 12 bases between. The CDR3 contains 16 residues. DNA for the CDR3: TGTGCCAGCAGCTTTAGCCGGGGGTGGAACACCGGGGAGCTGTTTTTT. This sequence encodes CASSFSRGWNTGELFF.

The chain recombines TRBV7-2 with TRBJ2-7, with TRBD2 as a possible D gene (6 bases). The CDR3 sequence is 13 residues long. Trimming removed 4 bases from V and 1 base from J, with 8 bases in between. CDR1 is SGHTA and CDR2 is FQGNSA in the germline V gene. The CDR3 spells CASSWGGSYEQYF. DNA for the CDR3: TGTGCCAGCAGCTGGGGAGGATCCTACGAGCAGTACTTC.

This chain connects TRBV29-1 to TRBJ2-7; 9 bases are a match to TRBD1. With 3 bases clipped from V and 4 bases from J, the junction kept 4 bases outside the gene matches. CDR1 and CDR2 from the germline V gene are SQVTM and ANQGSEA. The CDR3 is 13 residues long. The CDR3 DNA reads TGCAGCGTTGAGGGGACAGGGCTTTACGAGCAGTACTTC. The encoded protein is CSVEGTGLYEQYF.

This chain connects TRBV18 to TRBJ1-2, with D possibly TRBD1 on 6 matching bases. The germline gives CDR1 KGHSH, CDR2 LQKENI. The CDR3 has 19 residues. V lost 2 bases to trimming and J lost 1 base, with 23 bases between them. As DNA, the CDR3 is TGTGCCAGCTCACCAAGCGGGGGGCCTGGGGGCCATTTTAACTATGGCTACACCTTC. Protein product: CASSPSGGPGGHFNYGYTF.

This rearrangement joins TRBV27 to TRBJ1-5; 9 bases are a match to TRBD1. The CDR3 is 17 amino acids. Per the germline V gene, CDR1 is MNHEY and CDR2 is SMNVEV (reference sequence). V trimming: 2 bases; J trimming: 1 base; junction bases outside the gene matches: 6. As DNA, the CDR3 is TGTGCCAGCAGTTTACTCGCCGGGACAGGGAGCAATCAGCCCCAGCATTTT. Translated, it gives CASSLLAGTGSNQPQHF.

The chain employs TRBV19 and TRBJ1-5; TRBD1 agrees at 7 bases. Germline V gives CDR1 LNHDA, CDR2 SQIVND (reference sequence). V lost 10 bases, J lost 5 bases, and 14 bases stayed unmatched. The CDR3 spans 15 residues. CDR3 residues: CATGSDREGYQPQHF. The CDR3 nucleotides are TGTGCCACGGGCTCCGACAGGGAAGGATATCAGCCCCAGCATTTT.

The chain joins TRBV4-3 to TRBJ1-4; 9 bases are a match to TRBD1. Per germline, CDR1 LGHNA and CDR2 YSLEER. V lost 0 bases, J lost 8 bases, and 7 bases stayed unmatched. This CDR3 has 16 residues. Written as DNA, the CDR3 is TGCGCCAGCAGCCAAGATGTAACAGGGGGCCGAGAAAAACTGTTTTTT. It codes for CASSQDVTGGREKLFF.